The clone carrying this TCR beta chain was detected only a few times. Its specificity is unknown. CDR1 is SEHNR and CDR2 is FQNEAQ in the germline V gene (reference sequence). CDR3 length equals 15 residues. TCR beta CDR3 amplification used RNA transcripts. An opening RT-PCR round employed HTBI primers and preceded a second-round multiplex PCR. TCRdb redid the calling of the multiplex PCR reads with MiXCR, one entry per CDR3 protein. The sample holds a few hundred thousand distinct CDR3 sequences; roughly 39% are singletons and the top ten take about 4%. This record comes from a study of Graves' ophthalmopathy and Graves' hyperthyroidism. Study results and limitations: Cross-validated, the 13-signature model showed 87.88%/81.08% sensitivity/specificity, and 80%/75% in the test set.

The sample taken for sequencing was peripheral blood or thyroid tissue (not recorded which). The receptor was isolated from an adult man with Graves' hyperthyroidism. The chain combines TRBV7-9 with TRBJ2-7; 9 nucleotides agree with TRBD2. The J call is uncertain, as TRBJ2-1 better fits the DNA end. DNA for the CDR3: TGTGCCAGCAGCGCCATAGCGGGAGTATGGAATGAGCAGTTCTTC. Translating it yields CASSAIAGVWNEQFF.